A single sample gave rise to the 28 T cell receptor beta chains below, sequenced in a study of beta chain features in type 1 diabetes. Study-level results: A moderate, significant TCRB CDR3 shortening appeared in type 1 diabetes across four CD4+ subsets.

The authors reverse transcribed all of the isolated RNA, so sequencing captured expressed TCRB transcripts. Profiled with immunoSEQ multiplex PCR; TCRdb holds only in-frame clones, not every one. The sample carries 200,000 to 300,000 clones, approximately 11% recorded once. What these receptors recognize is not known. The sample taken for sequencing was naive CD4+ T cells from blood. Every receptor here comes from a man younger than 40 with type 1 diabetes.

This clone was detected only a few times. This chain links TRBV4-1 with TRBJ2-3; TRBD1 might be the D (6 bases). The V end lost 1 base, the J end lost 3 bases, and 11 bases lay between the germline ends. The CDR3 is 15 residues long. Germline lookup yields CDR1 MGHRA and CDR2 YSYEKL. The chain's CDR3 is CASSQGGRGTDTQYF. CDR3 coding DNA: TGCGCCAGCAGCCAAGGCGGAAGGGGGACAGATACGCAGTATTTT.

Written as DNA, the CDR3 is TGTGCCAGCAGCTTAGTAGCGGGGGGGAGGTATGAGCAGTTCTTC. It encodes CASSLVAGGRYEQFF. The J gene is TRBJ2-1, the V gene TRBV7-2; the match to TRBD2 covers 11 bases. The CDR3 totals 15 residues. The V and J ends lost 1 base and 8 bases, in that order; junction bases with no gene match: 4. From germline, CDR1 is SGHTA and CDR2 FQGNSA.

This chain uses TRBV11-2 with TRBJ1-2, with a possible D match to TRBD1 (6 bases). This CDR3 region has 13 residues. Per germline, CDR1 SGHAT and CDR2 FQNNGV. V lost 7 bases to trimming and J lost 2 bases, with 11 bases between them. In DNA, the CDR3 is TGTGCCAGCAACGAACAGGGCAACTATGGCTACACCTTC. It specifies CASNEQGNYGYTF.

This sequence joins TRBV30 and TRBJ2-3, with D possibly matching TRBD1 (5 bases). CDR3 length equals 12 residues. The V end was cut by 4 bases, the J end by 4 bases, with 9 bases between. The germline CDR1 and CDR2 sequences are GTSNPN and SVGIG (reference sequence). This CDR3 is CAWMKGADTQYF. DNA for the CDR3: TGTGCCTGGATGAAAGGGGCAGATACGCAGTATTTT.

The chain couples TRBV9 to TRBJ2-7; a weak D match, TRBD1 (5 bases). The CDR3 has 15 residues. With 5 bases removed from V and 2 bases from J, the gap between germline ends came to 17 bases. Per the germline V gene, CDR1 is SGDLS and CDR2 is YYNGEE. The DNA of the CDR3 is TGTGCCAGCAGTAGGACCGGGCAGGGCACCTACGAGCAGTACTTC. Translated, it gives CASSRTGQGTYEQYF. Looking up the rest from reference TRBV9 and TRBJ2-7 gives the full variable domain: DSGVTQTPKHLITATGQRVTLRCSPRSGDLSVYWYQQSLDQGLQFLIQYYNGEERAKGNILERFSAQQFPDLHSELNLSSLELGDSALYFCASSRTGQGTYEQYFGPGTRLTVT.

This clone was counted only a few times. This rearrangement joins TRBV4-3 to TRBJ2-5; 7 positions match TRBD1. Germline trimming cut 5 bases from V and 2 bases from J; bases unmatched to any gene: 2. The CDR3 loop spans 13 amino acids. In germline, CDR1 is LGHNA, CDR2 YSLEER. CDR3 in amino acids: CASSSGQQETQYF. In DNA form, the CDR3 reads TGCGCCAGCAGCTCGGGACAGCAAGAGACCCAGTACTTC.

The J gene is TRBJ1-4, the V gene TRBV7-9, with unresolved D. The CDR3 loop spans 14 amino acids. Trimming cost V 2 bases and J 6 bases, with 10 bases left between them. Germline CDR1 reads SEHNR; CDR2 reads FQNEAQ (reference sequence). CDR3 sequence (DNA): TGTGCCAGCAGCTTACGGGGAGTCGATGAAAAACTGTTTTTT. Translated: CASSLRGVDEKLFF.

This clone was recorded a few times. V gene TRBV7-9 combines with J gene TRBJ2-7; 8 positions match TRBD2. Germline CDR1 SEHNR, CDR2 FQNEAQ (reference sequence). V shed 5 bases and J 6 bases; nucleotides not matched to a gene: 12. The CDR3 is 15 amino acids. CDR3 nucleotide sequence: TGTGCCAGCAGCCCGGGAGGGGCAGGGCTGGGCGAGCAGTACTTC. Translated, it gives CASSPGGAGLGEQYF.

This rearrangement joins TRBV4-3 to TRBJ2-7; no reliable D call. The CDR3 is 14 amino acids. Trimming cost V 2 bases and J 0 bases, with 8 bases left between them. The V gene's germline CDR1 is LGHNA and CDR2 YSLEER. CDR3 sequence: CASSQSPDSYEQYF. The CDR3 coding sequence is TGCGCCAGCAGCCAAAGTCCAGACTCCTACGAGCAGTACTTC.

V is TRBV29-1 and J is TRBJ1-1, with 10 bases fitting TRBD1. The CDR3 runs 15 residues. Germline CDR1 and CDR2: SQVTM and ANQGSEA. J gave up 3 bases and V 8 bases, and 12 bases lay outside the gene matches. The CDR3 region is CSFRQGAKVDTEAFF. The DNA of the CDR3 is TGCAGCTTCCGACAGGGGGCAAAGGTTGACACTGAAGCTTTCTTT.

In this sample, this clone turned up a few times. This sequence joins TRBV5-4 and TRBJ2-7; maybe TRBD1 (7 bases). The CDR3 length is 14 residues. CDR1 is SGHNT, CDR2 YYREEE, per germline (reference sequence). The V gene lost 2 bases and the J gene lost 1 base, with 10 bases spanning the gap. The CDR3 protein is CASSLQGRSYEQYF. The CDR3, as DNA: TGTGCCAGCAGCTTACAGGGGAGGTCCTACGAGCAGTACTTC.

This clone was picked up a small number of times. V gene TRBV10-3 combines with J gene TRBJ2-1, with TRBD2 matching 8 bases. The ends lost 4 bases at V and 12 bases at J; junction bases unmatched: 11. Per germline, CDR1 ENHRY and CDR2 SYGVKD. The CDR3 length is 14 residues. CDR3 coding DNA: TGTGCCATCAGTGTTAATAGCGGGGCCTCATGGCAGTTCTTC. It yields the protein CAISVNSGASWQFF.

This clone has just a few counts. This CDR3 reads CATSRPIPQGARSGYTF. The CDR3 nucleotides are TGTGCCACCAGCAGACCTATACCACAGGGGGCGCGGTCTGGCTACACCTTC. This rearrangement joins TRBV15 to TRBJ1-2; TRBD1 matches at 9 bases. CDR3 length: 17 amino acids. With V trimmed by 2 bases and J by 7 bases, 14 bases remained unmatched. CDR1 is LNHNV, CDR2 YYDKDF, per germline (reference sequence).

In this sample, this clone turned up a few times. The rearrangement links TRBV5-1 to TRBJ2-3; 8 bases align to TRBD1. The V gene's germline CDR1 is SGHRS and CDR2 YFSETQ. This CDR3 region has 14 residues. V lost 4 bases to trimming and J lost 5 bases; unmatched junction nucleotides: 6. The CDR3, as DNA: TGCGCCAGCAGCCGGGACAGGAACCGAGATACGCAGTATTTT. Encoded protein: CASSRDRNRDTQYF.

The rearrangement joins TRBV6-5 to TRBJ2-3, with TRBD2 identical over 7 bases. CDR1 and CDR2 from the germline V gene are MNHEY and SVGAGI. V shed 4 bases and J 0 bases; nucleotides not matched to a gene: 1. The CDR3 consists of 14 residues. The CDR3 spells CASSWGGSTDTQYF. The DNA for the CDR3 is TGTGCCAGCAGTTGGGGGGGTAGCACAGATACGCAGTATTTT.

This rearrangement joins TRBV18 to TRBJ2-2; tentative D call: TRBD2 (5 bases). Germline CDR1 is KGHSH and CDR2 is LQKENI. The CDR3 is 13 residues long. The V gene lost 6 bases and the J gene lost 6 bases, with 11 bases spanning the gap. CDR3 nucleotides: TGTGCCAGCTCCACCACGGAGGCCGGGGAGCTGTTTTTT. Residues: CASSTTEAGELFF.

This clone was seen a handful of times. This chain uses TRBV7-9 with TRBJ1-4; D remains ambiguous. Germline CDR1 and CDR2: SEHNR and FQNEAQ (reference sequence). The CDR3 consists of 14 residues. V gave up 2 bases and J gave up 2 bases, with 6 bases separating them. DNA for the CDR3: TGTGCCAGCAGCTTACTCGGGACTAATGAAAAACTGTTTTTT. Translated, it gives CASSLLGTNEKLFF.

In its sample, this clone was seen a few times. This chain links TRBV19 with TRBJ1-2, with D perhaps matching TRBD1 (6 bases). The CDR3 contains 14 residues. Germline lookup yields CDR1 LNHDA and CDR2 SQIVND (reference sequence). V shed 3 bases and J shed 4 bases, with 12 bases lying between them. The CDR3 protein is CASSIRRGGYGYTF. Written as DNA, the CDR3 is TGTGCCAGTAGTATTCGCCGAGGGGGCTATGGCTACACCTTC. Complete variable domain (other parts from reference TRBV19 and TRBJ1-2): DGGITQSPKYLFRKEGQNVTLSCEQNLNHDAMYWYRQDPGQGLRLIYYSQIVNDFQKGDIAEGYSVSREKKESFPLTVTSAQKNPTAFYLCASSIRRGGYGYTFGSGTRLTVV.

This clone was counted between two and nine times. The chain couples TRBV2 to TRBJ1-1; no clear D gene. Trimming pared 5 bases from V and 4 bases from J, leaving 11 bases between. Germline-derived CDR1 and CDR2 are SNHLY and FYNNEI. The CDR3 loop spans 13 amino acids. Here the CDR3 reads CASSSESGTEAFF. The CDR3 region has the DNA TGTGCCAGCAGTTCGGAGTCGGGCACTGAAGCTTTCTTT.

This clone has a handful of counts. As DNA, the CDR3 is TGTGCCAGCAGTGAAATTGGGGGGGGAGGGGGAGTTTCACCCCTCCACTTT. It is translated as CASSEIGGGGGVSPLHF. The rearrangement links TRBV2 to TRBJ1-6, with D perhaps matching TRBD1 (6 bases). The V gene's germline CDR1 is SNHLY and CDR2 FYNNEI. The CDR3 totals 17 residues. V was trimmed by 2 bases and J by 9 bases, leaving 20 bases between them.

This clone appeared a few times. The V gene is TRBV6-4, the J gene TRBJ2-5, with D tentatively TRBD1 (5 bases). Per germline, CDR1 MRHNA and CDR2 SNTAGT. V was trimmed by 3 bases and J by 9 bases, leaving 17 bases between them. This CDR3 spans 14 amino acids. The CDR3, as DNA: TGTGCCAGCAGTGAATCCCCAGGGTTCGCGGCCCAGTACTTC. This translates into CASSESPGFAAQYF.

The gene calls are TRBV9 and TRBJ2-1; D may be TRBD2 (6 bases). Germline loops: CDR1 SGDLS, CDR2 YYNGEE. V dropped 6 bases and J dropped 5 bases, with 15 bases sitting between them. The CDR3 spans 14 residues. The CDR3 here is CASTRGAGNNEQFF. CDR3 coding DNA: TGTGCCAGCACTCGGGGCGCGGGGAACAATGAGCAGTTCTTC.

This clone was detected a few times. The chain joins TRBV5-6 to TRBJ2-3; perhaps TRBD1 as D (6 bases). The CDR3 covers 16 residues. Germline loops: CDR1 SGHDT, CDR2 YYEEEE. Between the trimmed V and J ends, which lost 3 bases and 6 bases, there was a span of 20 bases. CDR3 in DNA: TGTGCCAGCAGCTGGTCGACAGGACTGAGGAGGGATACGCAGTATTTT. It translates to CASSWSTGLRRDTQYF.

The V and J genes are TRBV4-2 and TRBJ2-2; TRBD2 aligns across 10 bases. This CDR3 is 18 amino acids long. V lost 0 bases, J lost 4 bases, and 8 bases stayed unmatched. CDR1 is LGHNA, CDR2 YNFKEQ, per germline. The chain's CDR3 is CASSQDPLAGAGTGELFF. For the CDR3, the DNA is TGTGCCAGCAGCCAAGATCCGCTAGCGGGGGCTGGCACCGGGGAGCTGTTTTTT.

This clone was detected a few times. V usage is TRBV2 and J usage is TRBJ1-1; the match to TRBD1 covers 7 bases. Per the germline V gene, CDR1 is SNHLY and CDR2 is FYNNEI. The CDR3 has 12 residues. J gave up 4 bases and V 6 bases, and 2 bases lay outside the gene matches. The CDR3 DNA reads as TGTGCCAGCAGACAGGGGATCACTGAAGCTTTCTTT. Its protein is CASRQGITEAFF.

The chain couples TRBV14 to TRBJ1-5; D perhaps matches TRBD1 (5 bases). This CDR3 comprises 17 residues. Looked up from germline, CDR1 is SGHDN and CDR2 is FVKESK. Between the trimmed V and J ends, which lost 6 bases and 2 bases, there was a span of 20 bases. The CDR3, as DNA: TGTGCCAGCAGTCCAACGGAGGGGCACCCGGGCAATCAGCCCCAGCATTTT. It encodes CASSPTEGHPGNQPQHF. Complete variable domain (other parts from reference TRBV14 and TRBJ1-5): EAGVTQFPSHSVIEKGQTVTLRCDPISGHDNLYWYRRVMGKEIKFLLHFVKESKQDESGMPNNRFLAERTGGTYSTLKVQPAELEDSGVYFCASSPTEGHPGNQPQHFGDGTRLSIL.

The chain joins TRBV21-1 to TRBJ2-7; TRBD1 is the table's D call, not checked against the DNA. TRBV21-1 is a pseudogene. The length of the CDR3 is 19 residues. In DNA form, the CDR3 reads TGTGCCAGCAGCAAAGCGGTAGACCGAATGGACAGGGGACTGTACGAGCAGTACTTC. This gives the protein CASSKAVDRMDRGLYEQYF.

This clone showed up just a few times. The CDR3 sequence: CASSLQLGGEQFF. The CDR3 nucleotides read TGTGCCAGCAGCTTGCAGTTAGGCGGTGAGCAGTTCTTC. This chain uses TRBV5-6 with TRBJ2-1, with D unclear. The V gene lost 1 base and the J gene lost 9 bases, with 11 bases spanning the gap. In germline, CDR1 is SGHDT, CDR2 YYEEEE. The CDR3 loop spans 13 amino acids.